Below, 21 T cell receptor beta chains from the same sample are listed, as sequenced in a study of blood T cell repertoires in COVID-19. Sequenced by immunoSEQ multiplex PCR; TCRdb stores in-frame clones only, minus some. The repertoire holds about 150,000 clones, with around 84% as singletons. The sample was peripheral blood. All receptors derive from an older woman with COVID-19, enrolled during active disease.

The CDR3, as DNA: TGTGCCAGCAGCCAAGTGGCGGGAGGGCCTTACGAGCAGTACTTC. This gives the protein CASSQVAGGPYEQYF. The genes are TRBV3-1 (or the pseudogene TRBV3-2) and TRBJ2-7, with 9 nucleotides matching TRBD2. Germline-derived CDR1 and CDR2 are LGHDT and YNNKEL (reference sequence). V lost 1 base to trimming and J lost 4 bases; unmatched junction nucleotides: 5. CDR3 length: 15 residues.

This clone was observed a few times. The chain couples TRBV3-1 (or the pseudogene TRBV3-2) to TRBJ2-1; 8 bases map to TRBD2. The CDR3 consists of 14 residues. Unmatched junction bases numbered 10, after V lost 8 bases and J lost 7 bases. The germline V gene encodes CDR1 LGHDT and CDR2 YNNKEL (reference sequence). The CDR3 spells CASGAGGKRNEQFF. Here the CDR3 DNA reads TGTGCCAGCGGTGCGGGGGGCAAGAGGAATGAGCAGTTCTTC.

This chain uses TRBV27 with TRBJ2-7; TRBD1 matches at 7 bases. The CDR3 length is 14 residues. Germline assignment: CDR1 MNHEY and CDR2 SMNVEV (reference sequence). J was trimmed by 3 bases and V by 5 bases; bases with no gene match: 7. CDR3: CASSTRQGNYEQYV. In DNA form, the CDR3 reads TGTGCCAGCAGTACCCGACAGGGCAACTACGAGCAGTACGTC.

The gene calls are TRBV5-1 and TRBJ2-7; D remains unclear. The length of the CDR3 is 12 residues. The germline CDR1 and CDR2 sequences are SGHRS and YFSETQ. Trimming took off 4 bases at V and 5 bases at J, with 10 bases between the two ends. The CDR3 DNA reads TGCGCCAGCAGCCTATTAATGGACGAGCAGTACTTC. This codes for CASSLLMDEQYF.

This chain uses TRBV6-4 with TRBJ1-2; D unresolved. The CDR3 is made up of 15 amino acids. V was pared by 2 bases and J by 0 bases, with 10 bases between. CDR1 is MRHNA, CDR2 SNTAGT, per germline. The CDR3 loop reads CASSDPDRANYGYTF. As DNA, the CDR3 is TGTGCCAGCAGTGACCCCGATCGAGCTAACTATGGCTACACCTTC.

This clone has just one count. The chain employs TRBV24-1 and TRBJ1-2; D ambiguous. The V gene lost 4 bases and the J gene lost 9 bases, with 14 bases spanning the gap. This CDR3 comprises 13 residues. Per germline, CDR1 KGHDR and CDR2 SFDVKD. The CDR3 is CATSDPNEESYTF. Written as DNA, the CDR3 is TGTGCCACCAGTGACCCCAATGAAGAGAGCTACACCTTC.

V is TRBV10-2 and J is TRBJ1-1; D is unclear. Trimming left V 7 bases short and J 1 base short, with 4 bases between. Germline V CDR1 and CDR2: WSHSY, SAAADI. The CDR3 has 11 amino acids. The CDR3: CASIKNTEAFF. The DNA for the CDR3 is TGCGCCAGCATTAAGAACACTGAAGCTTTCTTT.

The chain employs TRBV6-1 and TRBJ2-4; weak D call: TRBD2 (5 bases). CDR3 length equals 16 residues. Germline V gives CDR1 MNHNS, CDR2 SASEGT. Trimming pared 6 bases from V and 0 bases from J, leaving 15 bases between. The DNA for the CDR3 is TGTGCCAGCAGGGAAAATGGACTGCTAGCCAAAAACATTCAGTACTTC. Translated, it gives CASRENGLLAKNIQYF.

The CDR3 nucleotides read TGTGCCAGCAGGTCCGGGACAGGGAATAACTATGGCTACACCTTC. This encodes CASRSGTGNNYGYTF. This chain joins TRBV6-6 and TRBJ1-2; 9 bases match TRBD1. Trimming cost V 6 bases and J 1 base; bases outside gene matches: 6. This CDR3 is 15 amino acids long. In germline, CDR1 is MNHNY, CDR2 SVGAGI (reference sequence).

The chain employs TRBV20-1 and TRBJ2-3; perhaps TRBD2 as D (5 bases). Per germline, CDR1 DFQATT and CDR2 SNEGSKA (reference sequence). V shed 3 bases and J shed 8 bases, with 18 bases lying between them. This CDR3 has 14 amino acids. Here the CDR3 DNA reads TGCAGTGCTAGTGAACGGGATCCCTGGGGTACGCAGTATTTT. It is translated as CSASERDPWGTQYF.

The genes are TRBV7-9 and TRBJ2-3, with 9 bases fitting TRBD2. V shed 5 bases, J shed 2 bases, and the junction held 8 bases outside the gene matches. This CDR3 is built from 16 residues. Germline CDR1 and CDR2: SEHNR and FQNEAQ (reference sequence). The CDR3 spells CASSPRVAGATDTQYF. In DNA form, the CDR3 reads TGTGCCAGCAGCCCACGTGTAGCGGGAGCCACAGATACGCAGTATTTT.

The V gene is TRBV19, the J gene TRBJ2-7; TRBD1 matches at 9 bases. The CDR3 has 14 residues. Germline trimming cut 5 bases from V and 1 base from J; bases unmatched to any gene: 3. CDR1 LNHDA and CDR2 SQIVND come from the germline V gene (reference sequence). The CDR3 reads CASSAGQGSYEQYF. In nucleotides, the CDR3 is TGTGCCAGTAGTGCGGGACAGGGATCCTACGAGCAGTACTTC.

The chain joins TRBV15 to TRBJ1-2, with 8 bases lining up with TRBD1. This CDR3 region has 15 residues. Trimming cost V 0 bases and J 8 bases; bases outside gene matches: 8. CDR1 LNHNV and CDR2 YYDKDF come from the germline V gene (reference sequence). The CDR3 here is CATSRDWQGAGGYTF. The CDR3 DNA reads TGTGCCACCAGCAGAGATTGGCAGGGGGCAGGGGGCTACACCTTC.

V gene TRBV6-5 combines with J gene TRBJ2-1, with 10 bases fitting TRBD1. Trimming took 2 bases from V and 1 from J; bases not matched to a gene: 2. This CDR3 region has 16 residues. Per the germline V gene, CDR1 is MNHEY and CDR2 is SVGAGI. CDR3 region: CASSYGTGVSYNEQFF. For the CDR3, the DNA is TGTGCCAGCAGTTACGGGACAGGGGTGTCCTACAATGAGCAGTTCTTC.

J is TRBJ2-2 and V is TRBV6-1; D remains unclear. V was pared by 3 bases and J by 8 bases, with 4 bases between. Germline V lookup: CDR1 MNHNS, CDR2 SASEGT. This CDR3 region has 11 residues. CDR3 protein: CASSELGELFF. The CDR3 DNA follows: TGTGCCAGCAGTGAGCTAGGGGAGCTGTTTTTT.

The chain carries TRBV5-1 and TRBJ2-1; 9 bases are shared with TRBD2. CDR3 size: 15 residues. Looked up from germline, CDR1 is SGHRS and CDR2 is YFSETQ. V trimming: 0 bases; J trimming: 9 bases; junction bases outside the gene matches: 7. The CDR3 coding sequence is TGCGCCAGCAGCTTGGAGGTAGCGGGGGTTGGTGAGCAGTTCTTC. The encoded protein is CASSLEVAGVGEQFF.

The V call is TRBV6-5, the J call TRBJ1-1, with D unclear. The CDR3 length is 15 residues. The V end lost 4 bases, the J end lost 1 base, and 13 bases lay between the germline ends. From germline, CDR1 is MNHEY and CDR2 SVGAGI. In DNA form, the CDR3 reads TGTGCCAGCAGTTCCCTCGGGGAAACGAACACTGAAGCTTTCTTT. As protein: CASSSLGETNTEAFF.

The chain couples TRBV5-8 to TRBJ1-1, with 11 bases matching TRBD1. Unmatched junction bases numbered 11, after V lost 4 bases and J lost 6 bases. This CDR3 is built from 16 residues. Looked up from germline, CDR1 is SGHTS and CDR2 is YDEGEE. Here the CDR3 reads CASSRGQGAIGAEAFF. The DNA of the CDR3 is TGTGCCAGCAGCCGTGGACAGGGGGCGATAGGCGCTGAAGCTTTCTTT.

V usage is TRBV2 and J usage is TRBJ1-1; 7 bases line up with TRBD1. J was trimmed by 5 bases and V by 4 bases; bases with no gene match: 4. Germline V CDR1 and CDR2: SNHLY, FYNNEI. The CDR3 is made up of 13 amino acids. The chain's CDR3 is CASSGQGRTEAFF. The CDR3, as DNA: TGTGCCAGCAGTGGACAGGGCCGGACTGAAGCTTTCTTT. Combining the CDR3 with reference TRBV2 and TRBJ1-1 gives the whole variable domain EPEVTQTPSHQVTQMGQEVILRCVPISNHLYFYWYRQILGQKVEFLVSFYNNEISEKSEIFDDQFSVERPDGSNFTLKIRSTKLEDSAMYFCASSGQGRTEAFFGQGTRLTVV.

The chain couples TRBV6-5 to TRBJ1-2, with 11 bases lining up with TRBD1. V lost 10 bases to trimming and J lost 8 bases; unmatched junction nucleotides: 9. The CDR3 has 13 residues. Germline lookup yields CDR1 MNHEY and CDR2 SVGAGI. The DNA for the CDR3 is TGTGCCACATGGACAGGGGGCCATAGCGGCTACACCTTC. Protein: CATWTGGHSGYTF.

The chain employs TRBV18 and TRBJ1-5; a weak D match, TRBD1 (6 bases). CDR3 length: 16 amino acids. The germline CDR1 and CDR2 sequences are KGHSH and LQKENI. V lost 3 bases, J lost 0 bases, and 12 bases lay in between. CDR3 in DNA: TGTGCCAGCTCACCGCAGGGGTCCTATAGCAATCAGCCCCAGCATTTT. Its translation: CASSPQGSYSNQPQHF.